These 22 T cell receptor beta chains originate from one sample sequenced in a study of post-analysis software for immune sequencing data. No cognate antigen is known for these TCRs. Whole-study results and caveats: TRBV5-6, TRBV5-1 and TRBV20-1 were among five TRBV segments more frequent in patients than controls.

Prepared libraries of TCR beta cDNA carried unique molecular identifiers. TCRdb called the PCR reads again in MiXCR, with one record for every CDR3 protein. The data contain 750,000 to 900,000 distinct CDR3 sequences, just over 45% of them seen just once; the ten biggest clones take up 4% to 5%. The specimen was blood. Receptor source: a girl aged 5-17 years with multiple sclerosis.

In this sample, this clonotype turned up a few times. This rearrangement joins TRBV29-1 to TRBJ2-7; 8 bases agree with TRBD2. CDR1 and CDR2 (germline): SQVTM, ANQGSEA. The CDR3 is 14 residues long. The V gene end was trimmed by 4 bases and the J gene end by 5 bases; junction bases not matched to a gene: 10. The DNA for the CDR3 is TGCAGCGTTGGGGTTAGCGGGAATGGCAACGAGCAGTACTTC. Protein: CSVGVSGNGNEQYF.

This chain joins TRBV2 and TRBJ2-1; D unclear. Germline V gives CDR1 SNHLY, CDR2 FYNNEI. Trimming cost V 8 bases and J 5 bases, with 10 bases left between them. The CDR3 has 12 amino acids. The CDR3 sequence: CASGNSDNEQFF. The CDR3 DNA reads TGTGCCAGCGGGAACTCTGACAATGAGCAGTTCTTC.

This clonotype was found a few times. The rearrangement links TRBV5-6 to TRBJ2-5, with 7 positions matching TRBD1. With V trimmed by 0 bases and J by 3 bases, 5 bases remained unmatched. The CDR3 consists of 15 residues. Germline V gives CDR1 SGHDT, CDR2 YYEEEE. The CDR3 loop reads CASSLDRGWKETQYF. The CDR3 DNA sequence: TGTGCCAGCAGCTTGGACAGGGGTTGGAAAGAGACCCAGTACTTC. Full variable domain (remainder filled in from reference TRBV5-6 and TRBJ2-5): DAGVTQSPTHLIKTRGQQVTLRCSPKSGHDTVSWYQQALGQGPQFIFQYYEEEERQRGNFPDRFSGHQFPNYSSELNVNALLLGDSALYLCASSLDRGWKETQYFGPGTRLLVL.

This clonotype was seen just once. The CDR3 sequence is CASSLTLAGVEQFF. CDR3 DNA: TGTGCCAGCAGCTTGACACTAGCGGGAGTTGAGCAGTTCTTC. This rearrangement joins TRBV5-6 to TRBJ2-1; 11 nucleotides line up with TRBD2. The CDR3 loop spans 14 amino acids. CDR1 and CDR2 (germline): SGHDT, YYEEEE. Trimming removed 1 base from V and 9 bases from J; junction bases left unmatched: 3.

This clonotype was picked up many times. This chain links TRBV20-1 with TRBJ1-4, with 9 bases aligning to TRBD1. After removal of 6 bases from V and 8 bases from J, the junction contained 13 bases not matched to a gene. The CDR3 runs to 15 residues. The germline V gene has CDR1 DFQATT and CDR2 SNEGSKA (reference sequence). In DNA, the CDR3 is TGCAGTGCGAGATCCCCGGGACAGGGACCCGAAAAACTGTTTTTT. Its protein product is CSARSPGQGPEKLFF.

This clonotype was counted a few times. This chain joins TRBV6-5 and TRBJ1-6; weak D call: TRBD1 (5 bases). Per germline, CDR1 MNHEY and CDR2 SVGAGI. V was clipped by 2 bases and J by 7 bases, with 12 bases between them. The CDR3 sequence is 15 residues long. The CDR3 reads CASSYVGGGNSPLHF. CDR3 nucleotides: TGTGCCAGCAGTTACGTTGGGGGAGGGAATTCACCCCTCCACTTT.

The chain carries TRBV4-3 and TRBJ1-1; tentatively, D is TRBD1 (6 bases). The germline V and J ends were trimmed by 0 bases and 1 base, with 12 bases remaining between them. This CDR3 has 16 amino acids. Germline CDR1 is LGHNA and CDR2 is YSLEER. The CDR3 DNA reads as TGCGCCAGCAGCCAAGATGCGGCAGGGGAGAACACTGAAGCTTTCTTT. Translating it yields CASSQDAAGENTEAFF.

This clonotype was seen only a few times. J is TRBJ2-5 and V is TRBV28; either TRBD1 or TRBD2 may supply D (5 bases each). The CDR3 length is 17 residues. Looked up from germline, CDR1 is MDHEN and CDR2 is SYDVKM. Trimming left V 5 bases short and J 4 bases short, with 23 bases between. The CDR3 reads CASSATGAGTNRETQYF. DNA for the CDR3: TGTGCCAGCAGTGCCACCGGGGCGGGCACAAATAGAGAGACCCAGTACTTC.

The rearrangement links TRBV20-1 to TRBJ1-1; D might be TRBD1 (5 bases). V was clipped by 1 base and J by 4 bases, with 13 bases between them. The germline gives CDR1 DFQATT, CDR2 SNEGSKA (reference sequence). The length of the CDR3 is 14 residues. The CDR3 region has the DNA TGCAGTGCTAGAGTTTGGCAGGGTGGCACTGAAGCTTTCTTT. This sequence encodes CSARVWQGGTEAFF.

This clonotype occurred once. The chain has TRBV7-2 and TRBJ1-2; D is ambiguous. V was cut by 4 bases and J by 4 bases, with 16 bases left in between. This CDR3 comprises 15 residues. Germline V gives CDR1 SGHTA, CDR2 FQGNSA. The CDR3 reads CASSSAAGEAYGYTF. CDR3 nucleotide sequence: TGTGCCAGCAGCTCGGCGGCGGGTGAGGCCTATGGCTACACCTTC.

The V and J genes are TRBV7-2 and TRBJ1-6, with D perhaps TRBD1 (6 bases). V lost 0 bases, J lost 5 bases, and 8 bases lay in between. CDR1 and CDR2 (germline): SGHTA, FQGNSA. The CDR3 length is 15 residues. The CDR3 bases are TGTGCCAGCAGCTTAGCACAGGGTAATAATTCACCCCTCCACTTT. Amino acids: CASSLAQGNNSPLHF.

V gene TRBV11-2 combines with J gene TRBJ2-3; tentative D call: TRBD1 (5 bases). Germline V gene data show CDR1 as SGHAT and CDR2 as FQNNGV. The CDR3 spans 14 residues. The germline V and J ends were trimmed by 3 bases and 4 bases, with 11 bases remaining between them. In nucleotides, the CDR3 is TGTGCCAGCAGCTTCGCCAGGGTGGCAGATACGCAGTATTTT. It translates to CASSFARVADTQYF.

In this sample, this clonotype turned up a few times. V usage is TRBV29-1 and J usage is TRBJ2-7; no clear D. CDR1 and CDR2 from the germline V gene are SQVTM and ANQGSEA. The CDR3 sequence is 13 residues long. Trimming took 2 bases from V and 2 from J, leaving 10 bases between them. CDR3 protein: CSVETTHAYEQYF. CDR3 bases: TGCAGCGTTGAAACCACCCACGCCTACGAGCAGTACTTC.

The chain joins TRBV6-5 to TRBJ2-1; either TRBD1 or TRBD2 may fit D (5 bases each). The CDR3 totals 11 residues. Germline values: CDR1 MNHEY, CDR2 SVGAGI. V lost 5 bases and J 14 bases, leaving 13 bases between the germline ends. CDR3 residues: CASSTGRGEFF. The CDR3 region has the DNA TGTGCCAGCAGTACGGGACGGGGAGAGTTCTTC.

This clonotype was seen a single time. The rearrangement joins TRBV7-3 to TRBJ1-2, with D unresolved. V was cut by 2 bases and J by 7 bases, with 11 bases left in between. CDR3 length equals 13 residues. In germline, CDR1 is SGHTA, CDR2 FQGTGA. CDR3 loop: CASSLQASGGYTF. CDR3 sequence (DNA): TGTGCCAGCAGCTTACAGGCCTCGGGTGGCTACACCTTC.

This chain uses TRBV6-1 with TRBJ2-7; D remains unclear. This CDR3 comprises 14 residues. Germline V gives CDR1 MNHNS, CDR2 SASEGT. Trimming removed 8 bases at V and 2 bases at J, with 16 bases between. The CDR3 reads CASRPPSAPYEQYF. Here the CDR3 DNA reads TGTGCCAGCCGGCCCCCAAGTGCTCCCTACGAGCAGTACTTC.

The V gene is TRBV29-1, the J gene TRBJ2-1; 7 bases match TRBD1. The CDR3 extends over 14 amino acids. CDR1 is SQVTM and CDR2 is ANQGSEA in the germline V gene. Germline trimming cut 6 bases from V and 3 bases from J; bases unmatched to any gene: 8. The CDR3 spells CSVERDRDYNEQFF. The CDR3 DNA reads as TGCAGCGTGGAACGGGACAGAGACTACAATGAGCAGTTCTTC.

This clonotype was observed a few times. The J gene is TRBJ2-7, the V gene TRBV5-1; D tentatively reads TRBD1 or TRBD2 (5 bases each). The CDR3 sequence is 16 residues long. Germline V CDR1 and CDR2: SGHRS, YFSETQ. The ends were cut back, 0 bases at V and 2 bases at J, with 15 bases in the middle. CDR3 coding DNA: TGCGCCAGCAGCTTGGAACCGGGACGTCTCCCCTACGAGCAGTACTTC. Protein: CASSLEPGRLPYEQYF.

V usage is TRBV12-5 and J usage is TRBJ2-1; 10 bases match TRBD1. Germline V CDR1 and CDR2: LGHNT, FRNRAP. This CDR3 region has 17 residues. After removal of 6 bases from V and 6 bases from J, the junction contained 14 bases not matched to a gene. CDR3 nucleotides: TGTGCTAGTGGACTGGTCCCTCGACAGGGGGCGGCCAATGAGCAGTTCTTC. The encoded protein is CASGLVPRQGAANEQFF. Using reference TRBV12-5 and TRBJ2-1 for the parts outside the CDR3, the full variable domain is DARVTQTPRHKVTEMGQEVTMRCQPILGHNTVFWYRQTMMQGLELLAYFRNRAPLDDSGMPKDRFSAEMPDATLATLKIQPSEPRDSAVYFCASGLVPRQGAANEQFFGPGTRLTVL.

The rearrangement joins TRBV7-2 to TRBJ2-1; D is ambiguous. Trimming stripped 3 bases from V and 4 bases from J, with 13 bases between. This CDR3 has 15 amino acids. The V gene's germline CDR1 is SGHTA and CDR2 FQGNSA. The CDR3 nucleotides read TGTGCCAGCAGCTTGGTGGAAGTAGTTTACAATGAGCAGTTCTTC. Translated: CASSLVEVVYNEQFF.

The chain has TRBV7-2 and TRBJ1-1; 9 bases are shared with TRBD1. The CDR3 extends over 13 amino acids. CDR1 is SGHTA and CDR2 is FQGNSA in the germline V gene. J lost 7 bases, V lost 6 bases, and 6 bases had no gene match. The CDR3 spells CASRNPGQGEAFF. In DNA, the CDR3 is TGTGCCAGCAGAAATCCGGGACAGGGTGAAGCTTTCTTT.

The gene calls are TRBV7-2 and TRBJ2-3; perhaps D is TRBD1 or TRBD2 (5 bases each). V was clipped by 1 base and J by 6 bases, with 14 bases between them. CDR1 and CDR2 from the germline V gene are SGHTA and FQGNSA. The CDR3 totals 15 residues. CDR3 amino acids: CASSLGGTDGDTQYF. For the CDR3, the DNA is TGTGCCAGCAGCTTAGGAGGGACCGATGGGGATACGCAGTATTTT.